This T cell receptor (beta chain) originates from a study of T cells in Graves' hyperthyroidism and ophthalmopathy. The CDR3 sequence is 13 residues long. V was shortened by 4 bases and J by 5 bases, with 11 bases between the two germline ends. Germline V lookup: CDR1 LGHDT, CDR2 YNNKEL (reference sequence). This clonotype was observed many times. The source material, RNA transcripts, was used to amplify TCR beta CDR3 regions. The HTBI set primed first-round TCR CDR3 RT-PCR. A single record per CDR3 protein comes from TCRdb applying MiXCR to the multiplex PCR reads. The table lists over 450,000 distinct CDR3 sequences, more than 15% of them singletons, with approximately 16% in the top ten.

The TCR comes from a woman aged 18-35 years with Graves' ophthalmopathy. Sequenced input: blood. This chain links TRBV3-1 with TRBJ2-5, with D maybe TRBD2 (5 bases). CDR3 amino acids: CASSLQSGETQYF. CDR3 nucleotide sequence: TGTGCCAGCAGCCTTCAAAGCGGCGAGACCCAGTACTTC.